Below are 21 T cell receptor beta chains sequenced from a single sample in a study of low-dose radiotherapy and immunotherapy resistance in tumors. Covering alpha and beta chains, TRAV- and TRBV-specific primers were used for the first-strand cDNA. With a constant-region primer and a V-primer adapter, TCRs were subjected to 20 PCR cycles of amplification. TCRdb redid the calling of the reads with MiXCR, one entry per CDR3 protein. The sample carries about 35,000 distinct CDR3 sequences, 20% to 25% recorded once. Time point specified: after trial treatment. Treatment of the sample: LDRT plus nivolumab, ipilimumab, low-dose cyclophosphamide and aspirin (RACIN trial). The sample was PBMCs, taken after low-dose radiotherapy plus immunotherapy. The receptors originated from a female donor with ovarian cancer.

In DNA form, the CDR3 reads TGTGCCTGGAGTCCCGGGACAGGGCAAAACATTCAGTACTTC. It yields the protein CAWSPGTGQNIQYF. The V gene is TRBV30, the J gene TRBJ2-4; 9 positions match TRBD1. CDR3 length: 14 residues. Germline V gives CDR1 GTSNPN, CDR2 SVGIG (reference sequence). J lost 5 bases, V lost 2 bases, and 4 bases had no gene match.

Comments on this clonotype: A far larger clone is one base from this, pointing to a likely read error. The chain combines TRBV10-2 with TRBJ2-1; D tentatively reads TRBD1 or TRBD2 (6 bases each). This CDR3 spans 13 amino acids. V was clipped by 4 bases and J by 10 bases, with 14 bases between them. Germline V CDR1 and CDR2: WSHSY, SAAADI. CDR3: CASSGNGGREQFF. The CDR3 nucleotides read TGCGCCAGCAGTGGTAACGGGGGCCGCGAGCAGTTCTTC.

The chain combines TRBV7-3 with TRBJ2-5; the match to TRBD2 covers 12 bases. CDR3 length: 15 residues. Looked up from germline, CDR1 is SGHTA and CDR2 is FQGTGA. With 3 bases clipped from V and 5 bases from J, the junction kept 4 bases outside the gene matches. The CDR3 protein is CASSLTGTSGETQYF. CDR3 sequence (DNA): TGTGCCAGCAGCTTGACCGGGACTAGCGGGGAGACCCAGTACTTC.

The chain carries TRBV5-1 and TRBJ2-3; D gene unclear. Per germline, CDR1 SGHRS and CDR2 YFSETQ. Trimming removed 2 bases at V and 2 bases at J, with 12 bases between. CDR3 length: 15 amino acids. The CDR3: CASSFTTVLTDTQYF. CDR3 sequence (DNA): TGCGCCAGCAGCTTCACCACTGTCCTCACAGATACGCAGTATTTT.

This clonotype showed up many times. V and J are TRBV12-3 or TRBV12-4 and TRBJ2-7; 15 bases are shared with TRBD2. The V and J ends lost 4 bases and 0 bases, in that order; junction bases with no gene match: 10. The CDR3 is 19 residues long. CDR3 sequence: CASSSRTSGGAQYSYEQYF. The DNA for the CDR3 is TGTGCCAGCAGTTCCCGGACTAGCGGGGGGGCCCAGTACTCCTACGAGCAGTACTTC.

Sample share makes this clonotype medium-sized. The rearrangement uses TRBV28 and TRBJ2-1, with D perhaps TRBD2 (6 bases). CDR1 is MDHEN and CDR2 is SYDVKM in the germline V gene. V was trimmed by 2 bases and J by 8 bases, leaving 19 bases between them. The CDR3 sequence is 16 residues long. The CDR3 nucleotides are TGTGCCAGCAGTTTACACCCAGCGGGCTCAGGGTATGAGCAGTTCTTC. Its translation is CASSLHPAGSGYEQFF.

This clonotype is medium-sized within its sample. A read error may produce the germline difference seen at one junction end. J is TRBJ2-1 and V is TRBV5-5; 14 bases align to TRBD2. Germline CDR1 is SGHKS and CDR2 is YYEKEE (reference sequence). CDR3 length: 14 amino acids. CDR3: CASSPGLAGGPPFF. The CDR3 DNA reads TGCGCCAGCAGCCCCGGACTAGCGGGAGGCCCCCCGTTCTTC.

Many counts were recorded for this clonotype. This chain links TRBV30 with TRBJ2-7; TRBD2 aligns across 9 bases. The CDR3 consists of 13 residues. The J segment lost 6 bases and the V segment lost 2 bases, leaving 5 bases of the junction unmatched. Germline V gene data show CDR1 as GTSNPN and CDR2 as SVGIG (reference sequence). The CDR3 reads CAWSPGLASEQYF. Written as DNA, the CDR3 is TGTGCCTGGAGTCCGGGACTAGCATCCGAGCAGTACTTC.

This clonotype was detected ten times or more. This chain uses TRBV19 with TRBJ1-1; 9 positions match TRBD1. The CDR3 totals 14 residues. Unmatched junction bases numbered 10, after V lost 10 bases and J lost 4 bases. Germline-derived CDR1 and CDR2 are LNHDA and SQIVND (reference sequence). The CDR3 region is CATGGGQGSTEAFF. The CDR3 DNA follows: TGTGCCACCGGGGGGGGACAGGGCTCCACTGAAGCTTTCTTT.

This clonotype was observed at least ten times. The CDR3 sequence is CASSWTGASPLHF. CDR3 bases: TGTGCCAGCAGCTGGACAGGGGCATCACCCCTCCACTTT. The rearrangement joins TRBV14 to TRBJ1-6, with 9 bases that match TRBD1. The CDR3 is 13 residues long. Germline V gene sequence: CDR1 SGHDN, CDR2 FVKESK. J was trimmed by 10 bases and V by 5 bases; bases with no gene match: 3.

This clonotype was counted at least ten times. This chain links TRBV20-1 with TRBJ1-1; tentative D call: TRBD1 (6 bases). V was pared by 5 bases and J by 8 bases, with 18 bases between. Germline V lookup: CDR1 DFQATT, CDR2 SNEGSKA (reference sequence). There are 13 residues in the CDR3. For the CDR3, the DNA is TGCAGTGCTCCGGACCTCTGGACAGTGGAAGCTTTCTTT. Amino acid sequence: CSAPDLWTVEAFF.

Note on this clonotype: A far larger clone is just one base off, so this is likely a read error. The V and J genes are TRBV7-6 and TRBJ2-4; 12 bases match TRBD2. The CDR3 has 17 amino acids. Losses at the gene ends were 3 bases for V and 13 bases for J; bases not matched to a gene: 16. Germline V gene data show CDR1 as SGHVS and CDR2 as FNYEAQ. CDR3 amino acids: CASSLRLAGGRGNEQYF. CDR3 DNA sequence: TGTGCCAGCAGCTTGAGGCTAGCGGGAGGGCGGGGCAATGAGCAGTACTTC.

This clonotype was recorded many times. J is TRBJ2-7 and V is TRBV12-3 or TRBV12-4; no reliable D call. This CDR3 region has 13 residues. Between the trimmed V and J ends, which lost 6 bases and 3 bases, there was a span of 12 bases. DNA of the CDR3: TGTGCCAGCAGGAGGTCTTCTCGCTACGAGCAGTACTTC. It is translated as CASRRSSRYEQYF.

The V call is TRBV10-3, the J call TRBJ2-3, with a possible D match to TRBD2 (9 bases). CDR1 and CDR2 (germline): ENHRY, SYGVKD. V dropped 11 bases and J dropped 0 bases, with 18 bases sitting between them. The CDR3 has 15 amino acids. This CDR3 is CASAGGTGSTDTQYF. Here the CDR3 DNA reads TGTGCCTCGGCGGGGGGGACAGGTAGCACAGATACGCAGTATTTT.

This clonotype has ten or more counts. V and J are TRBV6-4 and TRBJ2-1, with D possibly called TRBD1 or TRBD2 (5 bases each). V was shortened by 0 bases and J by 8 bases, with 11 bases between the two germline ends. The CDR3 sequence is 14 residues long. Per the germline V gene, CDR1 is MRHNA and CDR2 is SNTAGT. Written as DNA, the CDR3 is TGTGCCAGCAGTGACTCGGGGGAGAGCTATGAGCAGTTCTTC. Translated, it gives CASSDSGESYEQFF.

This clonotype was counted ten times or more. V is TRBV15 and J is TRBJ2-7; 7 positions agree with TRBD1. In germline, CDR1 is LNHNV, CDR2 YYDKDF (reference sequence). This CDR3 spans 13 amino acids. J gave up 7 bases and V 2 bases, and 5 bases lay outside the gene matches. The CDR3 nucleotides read TGTGCCACCAGCAGATGGGACAGTGAAGAGCAGTACTTC. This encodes CATSRWDSEEQYF.

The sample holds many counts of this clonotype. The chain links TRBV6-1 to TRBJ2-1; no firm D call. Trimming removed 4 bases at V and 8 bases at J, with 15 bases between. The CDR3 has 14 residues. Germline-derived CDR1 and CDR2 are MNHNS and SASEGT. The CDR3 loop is CASSADPTLDEQFF. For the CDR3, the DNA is TGTGCCAGCAGTGCGGACCCCACTCTGGATGAGCAGTTCTTC.

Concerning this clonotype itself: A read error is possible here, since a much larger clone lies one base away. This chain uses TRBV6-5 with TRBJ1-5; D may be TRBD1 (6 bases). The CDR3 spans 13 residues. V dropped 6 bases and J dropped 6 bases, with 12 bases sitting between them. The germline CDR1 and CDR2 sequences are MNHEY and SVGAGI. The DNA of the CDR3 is TGTGCCAGCAGGTGGGGGGGCGGTCAGCCCCAGCATTTT. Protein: CASRWGGGQPQHF.

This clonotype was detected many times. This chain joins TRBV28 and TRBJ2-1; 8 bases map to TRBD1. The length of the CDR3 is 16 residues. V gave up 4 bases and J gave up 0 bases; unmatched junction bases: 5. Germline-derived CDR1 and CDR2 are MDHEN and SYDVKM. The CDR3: CASSSTGASSYNEQFF. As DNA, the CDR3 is TGTGCCAGCAGTTCGACAGGGGCAAGCTCCTACAATGAGCAGTTCTTC.

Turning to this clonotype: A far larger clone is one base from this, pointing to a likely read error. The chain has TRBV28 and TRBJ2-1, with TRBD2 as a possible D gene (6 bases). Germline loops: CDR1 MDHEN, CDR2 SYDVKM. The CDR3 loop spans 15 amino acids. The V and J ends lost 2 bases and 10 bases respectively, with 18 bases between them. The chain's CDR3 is CASSLPGTDTYEQFF. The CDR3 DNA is TGTGCCAGCAGTTTACCCGGGACTGATACCTACGAGCAGTTCTTC.

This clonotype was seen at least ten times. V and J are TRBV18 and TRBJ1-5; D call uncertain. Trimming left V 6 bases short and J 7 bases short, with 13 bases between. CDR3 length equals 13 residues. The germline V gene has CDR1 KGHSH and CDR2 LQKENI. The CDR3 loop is CASSQKAGQPQHF. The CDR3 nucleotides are TGTGCCAGCTCGCAGAAAGCGGGGCAGCCCCAGCATTTT. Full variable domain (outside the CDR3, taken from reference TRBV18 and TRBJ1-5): NAGVMQNPRHLVRRRGQEARLRCSPMKGHSHVYWYRQLPEEGLKFMVYLQKENIIDESGMPKERFSAEFPKEGPSILRIQQVVRGDSAAYFCASSQKAGQPQHFGDGTRLSIL.